These 18 T cell receptor beta chains came from one sample sequenced in a study of T cells in Graves' hyperthyroidism and ophthalmopathy. Amplification targeted TCR beta CDR3 regions from RNA transcripts. HTBI primers were the set used in a first-round RT-PCR of the TCR CDR3. TCRdb recomputed calls from the multiplex PCR reads with MiXCR, one row per CDR3 protein. The data hold 600,000 to 650,000 distinct CDR3 sequences, with more than 20% observed a single time. The specimen sequenced was blood. The receptors were sampled from a man younger than 45 with Graves' ophthalmopathy.

Notes on this clonotype: The germline gene is not matched at one end of the junction; a read error may be the cause. This chain joins TRBV20-1 and TRBJ2-1; D remains unclear. CDR1 and CDR2 from the germline V gene are DFQATT and SNEGSKA (reference sequence). The CDR3 length is 13 residues. The DNA of the CDR3 is TGCAGTGCTCGGGCCATCTCCTACGATGAGCAGTTCTTC. It codes for CSARAISYDEQFF.

V usage is TRBV29-1 and J usage is TRBJ1-1; weak D call: TRBD1 (6 bases). Between the trimmed V and J ends, which lost 4 bases and 1 base, there was a span of 10 bases. The CDR3 is made up of 13 amino acids. Germline V gene sequence: CDR1 SQVTM, CDR2 ANQGSEA. As DNA, the CDR3 is TGCAGCGTTGGTGAGACAGGGAACACTGAAGCTTTCTTT. This encodes CSVGETGNTEAFF.

This clonotype was counted many times. The chain employs TRBV11-2 and TRBJ1-2; D is ambiguous. The CDR3 consists of 14 residues. CDR1 and CDR2 from the germline V gene are SGHAT and FQNNGV. Trimming pared 0 bases from V and 1 base from J, leaving 6 bases between. CDR3 protein: CASSLDHSNYGYTF. CDR3 bases: TGTGCCAGCAGCTTAGATCACAGTAACTATGGCTACACCTTC.

This clonotype was seen a handful of times. The V and J genes are TRBV20-1 and TRBJ2-7; tentatively, D is TRBD1 (7 bases). Germline CDR1 reads DFQATT; CDR2 reads SNEGSKA (reference sequence). There are 14 residues in the CDR3. Deletions cut 0 bases from V and 5 bases from J, with 14 bases between. The CDR3 coding sequence is TGCAGTGCTAGAGATCAGGGGGGACCCCACGAGCAGTACTTC. Encoded protein: CSARDQGGPHEQYF.

In this sample, this clonotype turned up many times. The chain joins TRBV7-6 to TRBJ2-1; tentative D call: TRBD1 (6 bases). V was clipped by 5 bases and J by 0 bases, with 17 bases between them. The CDR3 has 17 residues. Germline V gene lookup returns CDR1 SGHVS and CDR2 FNYEAQ. CDR3 bases: TGTGCCAGCAGCCGCAAGTCAGGGGCTACCTCCTACAATGAGCAGTTCTTC. Protein: CASSRKSGATSYNEQFF.

A few counts support this clonotype. The gene calls are TRBV2 and TRBJ2-7; perhaps TRBD2 as D (7 bases). V shed 2 bases and J shed 0 bases, with 14 bases lying between them. The CDR3 runs 16 residues. Germline V gene lookup returns CDR1 SNHLY and CDR2 FYNNEI. The CDR3 reads CASSERGGLSSYEQYF. The CDR3 region has the DNA TGTGCCAGCAGTGAAAGGGGGGGGCTCTCCTCCTACGAGCAGTACTTC.

This clonotype came up a few times. The chain carries TRBV6-1 and TRBJ2-4; TRBD2 aligns across 11 bases. Germline assignment: CDR1 MNHNS and CDR2 SASEGT. The CDR3 totals 16 residues. The trim removed 7 bases at V and 0 bases at J, leaving 5 bases unmatched. Written as DNA, the CDR3 is TGTGCCAGCAATCTAGCGGGAGGTTTAGCCAAAAACATTCAGTACTTC. Its protein product is CASNLAGGLAKNIQYF.

This clonotype was recorded many times. The genes are TRBV7-2 and TRBJ2-5, with 7 nucleotides matching TRBD2. CDR3 length: 20 amino acids. Germline lookup yields CDR1 SGHTA and CDR2 FQGNSA. J gave up 3 bases and V 1 base, and 20 bases lay outside the gene matches. As DNA, the CDR3 is TGTGCCAGCAGCTTAGTAGGGCTAGCGGAAACCCCCAGGGTGGAAGAGACCCAGTACTTC. Translating gives CASSLVGLAETPRVEETQYF.

The chain recombines TRBV7-9 with TRBJ1-1; unclear D gene. Trimming removed 5 bases at V and 1 base at J, with 17 bases between. Per germline, CDR1 SEHNR and CDR2 FQNEAQ (reference sequence). This CDR3 comprises 16 residues. DNA of the CDR3: TGTGCCAGCAGCCAAGGGCATGGGGTCCCGAACACTGAAGCTTTCTTT. Protein: CASSQGHGVPNTEAFF.

This clonotype was observed at least ten times. The chain links TRBV10-3 to TRBJ2-2, with 8 bases aligning to TRBD2. Germline V gene lookup returns CDR1 ENHRY and CDR2 SYGVKD. The trim removed 0 bases at V and 4 bases at J, leaving 4 bases unmatched. This CDR3 is 16 amino acids long. The CDR3 loop is CAISESREGRTGELFF. As DNA, the CDR3 is TGTGCCATCAGTGAGTCCCGGGAGGGCCGCACCGGGGAGCTGTTTTTT.

This clonotype occurred many times. This chain uses TRBV12-3 or TRBV12-4 with TRBJ2-7; a weak D match, TRBD1 (5 bases). This CDR3 has 14 residues. V was trimmed by 6 bases and J by 0 bases, leaving 12 bases between them. The CDR3: CASRPGQSSYEQYF. The CDR3 bases are TGTGCCAGCAGGCCCGGACAAAGCTCCTACGAGCAGTACTTC.

The chain links TRBV7-9 to TRBJ2-7, with unresolved D. Trimming shortened V by 0 bases and J by 5 bases, and 8 bases separated the two germline ends. From germline, CDR1 is SEHNR and CDR2 FQNEAQ (reference sequence). This CDR3 contains 13 residues. The CDR3 nucleotides are TGTGCCAGCAGCTTAGCTAAGGCTAACGAGCAGTACTTC. Translating gives CASSLAKANEQYF.

In DNA, the CDR3 is TGCGCCAGCAGCCAAGGTCGGGCGGGAGGGTTGTACGAGCAGTACTTC. Amino acids: CASSQGRAGGLYEQYF. The J gene is TRBJ2-7, the V gene TRBV4-3; 9 bases fit TRBD2. The ends lost 1 base at V and 4 bases at J; junction bases unmatched: 8. The V gene's germline CDR1 is LGHNA and CDR2 YSLEER. This CDR3 has 16 amino acids.

This clonotype has just a few counts. The rearrangement uses TRBV5-4 and TRBJ2-1; tentative D call: TRBD1 (6 bases). The CDR3 loop spans 16 amino acids. Germline CDR1 is SGHNT and CDR2 is YYREEE (reference sequence). The V gene lost 3 bases and the J gene lost 5 bases, with 18 bases spanning the gap. The CDR3 DNA reads TGTGCCAGCAGCTATAAACAGGGAAATGGGCACAATGAGCAGTTCTTC. Its translation is CASSYKQGNGHNEQFF.

The table lists this clonotype with many counts. CDR3: CASSQDRLSAEAFF. The CDR3 DNA is TGTGCCAGCAGCCAAGATCGTCTGTCAGCAGAAGCTTTCTTT. This rearrangement joins TRBV3-1 to TRBJ1-1, with D unresolved. The CDR3 is 14 residues long. V shed 0 bases and J shed 8 bases, with 13 bases lying between them. The V gene's germline CDR1 is LGHDT and CDR2 YNNKEL (reference sequence).

This clonotype was observed many times. The rearrangement joins TRBV11-2 to TRBJ2-5; possible D gene TRBD1, 6 bases. The CDR3 has 14 amino acids. CDR1 is SGHAT, CDR2 FQNNGV, per germline. V was pared by 10 bases and J by 5 bases, with 20 bases between. CDR3 bases: TGTGCCATCGGGTCCGGGGACATTAGGGAGACCCAGTACTTC. This sequence encodes CAIGSGDIRETQYF.

This clonotype was seen ten or more times. The chain couples TRBV28 to TRBJ1-5; D is undetermined. Trimming shortened V by 3 bases and J by 2 bases, and 14 bases separated the two germline ends. Per the germline V gene, CDR1 is MDHEN and CDR2 is SYDVKM. The CDR3 runs to 16 residues. The chain's CDR3 is CASSFGSGGGNQPQHF. CDR3 coding DNA: TGTGCCAGCAGTTTCGGCTCCGGCGGCGGCAATCAGCCCCAGCATTTT. Based on the CDR3 plus reference TRBV28 and TRBJ1-5, the full variable domain is DVKVTQSSRYLVKRTGEKVFLECVQDMDHENMFWYRQDPGLGLRLIYFSYDVKMKEKGDIPEGYSVSREKKERFSLILESASTNQTSMYLCASSFGSGGGNQPQHFGDGTRLSIL.

This rearrangement joins TRBV7-9 to TRBJ2-7; D unclear. V lost 2 bases and J 5 bases, leaving 13 bases between the germline ends. Germline V lookup: CDR1 SEHNR, CDR2 FQNEAQ (reference sequence). The CDR3 has 14 residues. CDR3 DNA: TGTGCCAGCAGCTTATCCGCTTGGCGGAACGAGCAGTACTTC. This gives the protein CASSLSAWRNEQYF.